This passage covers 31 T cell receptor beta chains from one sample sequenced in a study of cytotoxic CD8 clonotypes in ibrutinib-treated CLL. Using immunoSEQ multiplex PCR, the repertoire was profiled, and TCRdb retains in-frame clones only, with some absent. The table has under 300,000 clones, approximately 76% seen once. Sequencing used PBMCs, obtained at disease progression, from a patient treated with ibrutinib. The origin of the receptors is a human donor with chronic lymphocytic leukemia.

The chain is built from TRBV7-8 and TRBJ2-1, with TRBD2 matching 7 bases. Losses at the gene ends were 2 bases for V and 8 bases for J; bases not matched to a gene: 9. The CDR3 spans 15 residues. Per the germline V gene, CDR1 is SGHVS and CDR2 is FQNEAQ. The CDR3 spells CASSLTGRERDEQFF. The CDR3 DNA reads TGTGCCAGCAGCTTAACGGGGCGGGAGAGGGATGAGCAGTTCTTC.

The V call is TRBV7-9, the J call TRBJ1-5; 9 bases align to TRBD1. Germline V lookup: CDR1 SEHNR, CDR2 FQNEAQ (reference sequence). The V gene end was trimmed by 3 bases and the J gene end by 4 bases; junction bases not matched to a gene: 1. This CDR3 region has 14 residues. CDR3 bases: TGTGCCAGCAGCTTCGGACAGGGGAATCAGCCCCAGCATTTT. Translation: CASSFGQGNQPQHF.

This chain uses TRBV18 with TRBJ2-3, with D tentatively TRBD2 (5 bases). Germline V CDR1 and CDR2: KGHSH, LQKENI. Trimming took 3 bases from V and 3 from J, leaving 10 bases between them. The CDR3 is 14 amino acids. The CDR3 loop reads CASSPEARTDTQYF. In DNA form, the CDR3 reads TGTGCCAGCTCACCGGAGGCCAGAACAGATACGCAGTATTTT. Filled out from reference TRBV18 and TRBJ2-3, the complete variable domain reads NAGVMQNPRHLVRRRGQEARLRCSPMKGHSHVYWYRQLPEEGLKFMVYLQKENIIDESGMPKERFSAEFPKEGPSILRIQQVVRGDSAAYFCASSPEARTDTQYFGPGTRLTVL.

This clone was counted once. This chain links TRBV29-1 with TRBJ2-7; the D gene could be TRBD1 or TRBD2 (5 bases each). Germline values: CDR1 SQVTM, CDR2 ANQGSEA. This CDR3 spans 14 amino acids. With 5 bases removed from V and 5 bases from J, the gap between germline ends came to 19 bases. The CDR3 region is CSVSEGSLVHEQYF. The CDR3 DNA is TGCAGCGTTAGCGAGGGGTCTTTAGTCCACGAGCAGTACTTC.

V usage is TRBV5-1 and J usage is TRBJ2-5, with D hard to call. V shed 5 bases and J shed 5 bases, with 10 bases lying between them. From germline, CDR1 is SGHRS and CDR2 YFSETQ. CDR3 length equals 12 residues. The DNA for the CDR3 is TGCGCCAGCAGTAGGGTGGGGGAGACCCAGTACTTC. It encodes CASSRVGETQYF. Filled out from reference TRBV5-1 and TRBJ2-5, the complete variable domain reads KAGVTQTPRYLIKTRGQQVTLSCSPISGHRSVSWYQQTPGQGLQFLFEYFSETQRNKGNFPGRFSGRQFSNSRSEMNVSTLELGDSALYLCASSRVGETQYFGPGTRLLVL.

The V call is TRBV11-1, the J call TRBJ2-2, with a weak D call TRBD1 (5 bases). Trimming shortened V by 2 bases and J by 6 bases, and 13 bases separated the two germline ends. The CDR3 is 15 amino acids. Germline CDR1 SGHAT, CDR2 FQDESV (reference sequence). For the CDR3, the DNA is TGTGCCAGCAGCTTACCCCCAGGGTTGCCCGGGGAGCTGTTTTTT. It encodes CASSLPPGLPGELFF.

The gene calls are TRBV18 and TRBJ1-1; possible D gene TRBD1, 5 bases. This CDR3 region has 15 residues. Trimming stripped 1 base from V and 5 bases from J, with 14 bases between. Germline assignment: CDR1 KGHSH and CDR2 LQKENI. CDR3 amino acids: CASSPRSGSLTEAFF. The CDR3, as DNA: TGTGCCAGCTCACCACGTTCAGGGTCACTTACTGAAGCTTTCTTT.

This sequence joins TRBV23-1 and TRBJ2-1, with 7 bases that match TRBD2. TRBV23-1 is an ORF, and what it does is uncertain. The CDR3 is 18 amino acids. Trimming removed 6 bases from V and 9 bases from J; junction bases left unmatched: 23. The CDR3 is CASSSTVFTGRAVVEQFF. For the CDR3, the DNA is TGCGCCAGCAGCTCTACCGTGTTTACGGGGAGGGCCGTTGTTGAGCAGTTCTTC.

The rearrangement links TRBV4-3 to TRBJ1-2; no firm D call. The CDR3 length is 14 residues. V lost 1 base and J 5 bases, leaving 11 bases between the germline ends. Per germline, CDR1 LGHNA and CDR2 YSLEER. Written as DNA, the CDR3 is TGCGCCAGCAGCCAAGTGGCTCAGCCTTATGGCTACACCTTC. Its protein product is CASSQVAQPYGYTF.

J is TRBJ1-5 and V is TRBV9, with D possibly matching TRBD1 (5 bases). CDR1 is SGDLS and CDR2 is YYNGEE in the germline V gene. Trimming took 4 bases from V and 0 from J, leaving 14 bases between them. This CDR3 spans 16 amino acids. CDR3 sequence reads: CASSPGTAYSNQPQHF. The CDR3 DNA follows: TGTGCCAGCAGCCCGGGGACGGCCTATAGCAATCAGCCCCAGCATTTT.

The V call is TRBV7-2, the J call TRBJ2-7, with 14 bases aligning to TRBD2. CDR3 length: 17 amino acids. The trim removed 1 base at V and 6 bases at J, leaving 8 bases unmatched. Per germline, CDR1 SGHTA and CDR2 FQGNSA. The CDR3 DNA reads TGTGCCAGCAGCTTAGGGCACAGACTAGCGGGGGGGAGCGAGCAGTACTTC. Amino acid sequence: CASSLGHRLAGGSEQYF.

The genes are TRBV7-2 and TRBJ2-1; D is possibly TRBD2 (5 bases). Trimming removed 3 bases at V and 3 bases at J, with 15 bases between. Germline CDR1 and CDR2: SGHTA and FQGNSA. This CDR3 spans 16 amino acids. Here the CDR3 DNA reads TGTGCCAGCAGCTTTCGGACTCCTAACTTCTACAATGAGCAGTTCTTC. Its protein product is CASSFRTPNFYNEQFF.

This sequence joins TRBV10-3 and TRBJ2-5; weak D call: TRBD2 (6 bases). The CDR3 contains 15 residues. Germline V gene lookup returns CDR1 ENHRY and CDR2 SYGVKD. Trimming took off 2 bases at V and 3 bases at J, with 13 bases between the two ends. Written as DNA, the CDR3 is TGTGCCATCAGTGAGGCCGGGGGAAGAGAAGAGACCCAGTACTTC. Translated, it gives CAISEAGGREETQYF.

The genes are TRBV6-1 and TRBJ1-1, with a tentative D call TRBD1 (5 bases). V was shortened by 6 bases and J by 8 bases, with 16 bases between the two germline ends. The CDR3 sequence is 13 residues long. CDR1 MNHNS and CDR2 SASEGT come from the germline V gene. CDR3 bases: TGTGCCAGCAGCGCAATCGGGACGGCCGAAGCTTTCTTT. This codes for CASSAIGTAEAFF.

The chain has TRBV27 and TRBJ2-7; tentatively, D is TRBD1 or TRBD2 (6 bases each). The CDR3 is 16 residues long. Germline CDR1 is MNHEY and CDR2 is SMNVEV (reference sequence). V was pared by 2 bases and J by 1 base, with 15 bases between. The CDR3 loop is CASSLVIGGKSYEQYF. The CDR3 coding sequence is TGTGCCAGCAGTTTAGTGATAGGGGGGAAATCCTACGAGCAGTACTTC.

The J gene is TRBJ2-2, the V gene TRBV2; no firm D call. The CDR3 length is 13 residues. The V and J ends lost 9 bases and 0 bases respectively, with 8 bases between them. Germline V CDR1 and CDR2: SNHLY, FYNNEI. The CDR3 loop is CARTDSNTGELFF. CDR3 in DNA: TGTGCCAGAACCGATTCGAACACCGGGGAGCTGTTTTTT.

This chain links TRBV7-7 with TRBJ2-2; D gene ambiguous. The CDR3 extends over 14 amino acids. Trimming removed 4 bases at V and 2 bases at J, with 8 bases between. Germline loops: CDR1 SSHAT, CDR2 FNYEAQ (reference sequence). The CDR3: CASSSSTNTGELFF. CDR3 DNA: TGTGCCAGCAGCTCCTCGACAAACACCGGGGAGCTGTTTTTT.

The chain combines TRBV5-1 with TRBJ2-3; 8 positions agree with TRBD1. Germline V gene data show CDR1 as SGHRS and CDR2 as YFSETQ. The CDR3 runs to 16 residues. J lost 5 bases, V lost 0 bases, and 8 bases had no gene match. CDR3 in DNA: TGCGCCAGCAGCTTGGGAGGACAGGGAGAGAGAGATACGCAGTATTTT. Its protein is CASSLGGQGERDTQYF.

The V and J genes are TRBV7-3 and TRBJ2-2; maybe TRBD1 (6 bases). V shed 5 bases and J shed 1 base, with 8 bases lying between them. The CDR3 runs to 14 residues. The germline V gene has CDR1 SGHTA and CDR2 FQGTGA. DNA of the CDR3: TGTGCCAGCAGCCAAGGGGGGAACACCGGGGAGCTGTTTTTT. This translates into CASSQGGNTGELFF. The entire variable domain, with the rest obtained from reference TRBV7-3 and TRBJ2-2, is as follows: GAGVSQTPSNKVTEKGKYVELRCDPISGHTALYWYRQSLGQGPEFLIYFQGTGAADDSGLPNDRFFAVRPEGSVSTLKIQRTERGDSAVYLCASSQGGNTGELFFGEGSRLTVL.

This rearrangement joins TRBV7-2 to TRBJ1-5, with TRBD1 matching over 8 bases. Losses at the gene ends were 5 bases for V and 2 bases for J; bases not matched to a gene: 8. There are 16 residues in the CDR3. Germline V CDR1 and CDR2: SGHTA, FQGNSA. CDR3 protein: CASSPQGGTGNQPQHF. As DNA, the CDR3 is TGTGCCAGCAGCCCACAGGGGGGAACGGGCAATCAGCCCCAGCATTTT.

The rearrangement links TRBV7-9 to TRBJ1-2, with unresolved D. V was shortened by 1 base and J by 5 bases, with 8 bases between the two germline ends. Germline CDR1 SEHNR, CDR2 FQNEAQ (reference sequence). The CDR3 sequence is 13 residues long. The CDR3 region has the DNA TGTGCCAGCAGCTTAGGGGCGGCTTATGGCTACACCTTC. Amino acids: CASSLGAAYGYTF.

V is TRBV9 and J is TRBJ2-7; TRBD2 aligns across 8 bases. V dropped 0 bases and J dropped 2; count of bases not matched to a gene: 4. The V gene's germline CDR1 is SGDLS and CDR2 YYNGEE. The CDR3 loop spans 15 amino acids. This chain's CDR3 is CASSVEGSGAYEQYF. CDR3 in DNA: TGTGCCAGCAGCGTAGAGGGTAGCGGGGCCTACGAGCAGTACTTC.

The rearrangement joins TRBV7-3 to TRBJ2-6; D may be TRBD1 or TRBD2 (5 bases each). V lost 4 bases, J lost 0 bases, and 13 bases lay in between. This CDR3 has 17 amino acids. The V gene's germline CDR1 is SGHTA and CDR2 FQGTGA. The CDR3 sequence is CASSSGGPSSGANVLTF. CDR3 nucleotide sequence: TGTGCCAGCAGCTCTGGGGGTCCCAGCTCTGGGGCCAACGTCCTGACTTTC.

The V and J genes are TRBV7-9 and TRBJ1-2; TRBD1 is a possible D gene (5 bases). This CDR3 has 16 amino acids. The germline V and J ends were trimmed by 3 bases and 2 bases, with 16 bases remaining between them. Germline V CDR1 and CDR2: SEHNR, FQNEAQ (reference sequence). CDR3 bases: TGTGCCAGCAGCTTGCTCCTGGGGGGGACCAACTATGGCTACACCTTC. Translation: CASSLLLGGTNYGYTF.

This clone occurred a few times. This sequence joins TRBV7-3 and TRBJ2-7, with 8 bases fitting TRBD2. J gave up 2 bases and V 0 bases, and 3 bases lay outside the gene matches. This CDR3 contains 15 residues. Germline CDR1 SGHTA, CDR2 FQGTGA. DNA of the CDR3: TGTGCCAGCAGCTTAACGTCTAGCGGGCCCTACGAGCAGTACTTC. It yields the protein CASSLTSSGPYEQYF.

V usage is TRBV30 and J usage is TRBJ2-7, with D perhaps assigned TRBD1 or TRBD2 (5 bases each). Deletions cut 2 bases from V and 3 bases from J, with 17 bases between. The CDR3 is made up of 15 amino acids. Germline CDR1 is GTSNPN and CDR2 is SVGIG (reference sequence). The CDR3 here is CAWSLLRGYDYEQYF. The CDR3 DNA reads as TGTGCCTGGAGTTTACTGAGGGGATACGACTACGAGCAGTACTTC.

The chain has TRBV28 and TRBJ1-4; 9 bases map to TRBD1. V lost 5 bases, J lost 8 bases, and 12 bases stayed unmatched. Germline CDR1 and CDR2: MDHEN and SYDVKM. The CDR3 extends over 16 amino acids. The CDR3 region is CASSASGTGFGEKLFF. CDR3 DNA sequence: TGTGCCAGCAGTGCGTCAGGGACAGGGTTTGGCGAAAAACTGTTTTTT.

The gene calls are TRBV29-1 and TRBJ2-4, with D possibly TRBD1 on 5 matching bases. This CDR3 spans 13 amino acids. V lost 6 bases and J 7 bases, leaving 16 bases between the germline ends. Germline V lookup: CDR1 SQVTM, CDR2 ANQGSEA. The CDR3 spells CSVPTDAPNIQYF. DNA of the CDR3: TGCAGCGTACCGACAGACGCCCCCAACATTCAGTACTTC.

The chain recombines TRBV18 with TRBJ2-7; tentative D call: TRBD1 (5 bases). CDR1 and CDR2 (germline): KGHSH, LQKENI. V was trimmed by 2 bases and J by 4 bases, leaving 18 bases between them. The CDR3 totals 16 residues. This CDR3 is CASSPYNGAVGYEQYF. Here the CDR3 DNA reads TGTGCCAGCTCACCATATAATGGGGCCGTGGGGTACGAGCAGTACTTC.

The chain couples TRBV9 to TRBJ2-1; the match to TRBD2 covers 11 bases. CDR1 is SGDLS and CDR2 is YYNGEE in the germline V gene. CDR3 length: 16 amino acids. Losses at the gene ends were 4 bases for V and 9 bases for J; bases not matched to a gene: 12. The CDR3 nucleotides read TGTGCCAGCAGCTCATATACTAGCGGGAGATCCAGTGAGCAGTTCTTC. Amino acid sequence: CASSSYTSGRSSEQFF. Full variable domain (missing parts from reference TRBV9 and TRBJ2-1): DSGVTQTPKHLITATGQRVTLRCSPRSGDLSVYWYQQSLDQGLQFLIQYYNGEERAKGNILERFSAQQFPDLHSELNLSSLELGDSALYFCASSSYTSGRSSEQFFGPGTRLTVL.

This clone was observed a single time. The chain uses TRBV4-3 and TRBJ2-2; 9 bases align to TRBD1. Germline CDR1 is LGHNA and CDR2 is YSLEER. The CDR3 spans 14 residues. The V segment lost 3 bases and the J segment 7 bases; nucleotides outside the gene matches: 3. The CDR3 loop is CASSHTGGSGELFF. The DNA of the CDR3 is TGCGCCAGCAGCCATACAGGGGGCAGCGGGGAGCTGTTTTTT.